The 17 T cell receptor beta chains listed next were all sequenced from one sample in a study of T cells expressing NK-cell markers. TCRdb reprocessed the 5' RACE reads and reports one entry per CDR3 protein, with no DNA. The sample holds 350,000 to 400,000 distinct CDR3 sequences. The sample comprised blood T cells: a sorted CD56 or NKG2C T cell subset, CD4+ or CD8+ T cells, or bulk PBMC T cells (not recorded which). These receptors were obtained from a woman aged 50 to 60 in good health.

J is TRBJ2-7 and V is TRBV5-1. Germline V gene sequence: CDR1 SGHRS, CDR2 YFSETQ. The CDR3 runs 13 residues. The CDR3 spells CASSFGGSYEQYF. Looking up the rest from reference TRBV5-1 and TRBJ2-7 gives the full variable domain: KAGVTQTPRYLIKTRGQQVTLSCSPISGHRSVSWYQQTPGQGLQFLFEYFSETQRNKGNFPGRFSGRQFSNSRSEMNVSTLELGDSALYLCASSFGGSYEQYFGPGTRLTVT.

The chain joins TRBV29-1 to TRBJ2-1; TCRdb proposes TRBD2, but this gene call is untestable without DNA. The germline gives CDR1 SQVTM, CDR2 ANQGSEA. The CDR3 extends over 11 amino acids. CDR3 in amino acids: CSAVLGNEQFF.

The chain links TRBV7-9 to TRBJ2-4; TCRdb returns TRBD1, unconfirmable since there is no DNA. Germline assignment: CDR1 SEHNR and CDR2 FQNEAQ (reference sequence). The CDR3 totals 11 residues. The CDR3: CASSAQGARYF.

The CDR3 is CASSQGGRREETQYF. The rearrangement links TRBV4-1 to TRBJ2-5; lacking DNA, the TRBD2 call made by TCRdb goes unchecked. The CDR3 totals 15 residues. The germline V gene has CDR1 MGHRA and CDR2 YSYEKL.

The chain combines TRBV20-1 with TRBJ2-1; TCRdb picks TRBD2, but there is no DNA to check that call. Germline V CDR1 and CDR2: DFQATT, SNEGSKA (reference sequence). This CDR3 comprises 15 residues. This CDR3 is CSAPIAGGHYNEQFF.

The genes are TRBV27 and TRBJ2-5. The V gene's germline CDR1 is MNHEY and CDR2 SMNVEV (reference sequence). This CDR3 spans 14 amino acids. CDR3 protein: CASSIIGLGETQYF.

This chain joins TRBV7-2 and TRBJ2-2. The CDR3 is 14 amino acids. Germline lookup yields CDR1 SGHTA and CDR2 FQGNSA. The CDR3 reads CASSSGANTGELFF.

This chain's CDR3 is CASSQYPGQGRNEQFF. The J gene is TRBJ2-1, the V gene TRBV4-1; with no DNA, the TCRdb D assignment of TRBD1 cannot be verified. Germline V lookup: CDR1 MGHRA, CDR2 YSYEKL. The CDR3 has 16 residues.

V and J are TRBV6-4 and TRBJ1-1. The CDR3 extends over 14 amino acids. CDR1 is MRHNA, CDR2 SNTAGT, per germline. The CDR3 loop is CASSDSSLNTEAFF.

V gene TRBV12-3 or TRBV12-4 combines with J gene TRBJ1-1; TCRdb gives TRBD1 as the D gene, but with no DNA this cannot be confirmed. CDR3 length: 16 residues. The CDR3 loop is CASSLGAGTGKTEAFF.

The chain combines TRBV12-3 or TRBV12-4 with TRBJ2-1; without DNA, the TCRdb call of TRBD1 cannot be checked. The CDR3 has 15 amino acids. CDR3 sequence reads: CASSSTGDLFGEQFF.

The rearrangement joins TRBV7-2 to TRBJ2-1; the D call from TCRdb, TRBD1, cannot be confirmed without DNA. The germline V gene has CDR1 SGHTA and CDR2 FQGNSA. The CDR3 spans 16 residues. The CDR3 sequence: CASSRHGTDYYNEQFF.

The V call is TRBV6-1, the J call TRBJ1-1. Germline values: CDR1 MNHNS, CDR2 SASEGT. This CDR3 is 13 amino acids long. The CDR3: CASLDTLNTEAFF.

The chain has TRBV11-2 and TRBJ2-1; TCRdb's assignment of TRBD1 cannot be checked, as there is no DNA. CDR3 size: 15 residues. Per germline, CDR1 SGHAT and CDR2 FQNNGV. The chain's CDR3 is CASSLAGADYNEQFF.

The chain employs TRBV5-1 and TRBJ2-1; the D gene TCRdb calls, TRBD2, cannot be checked with no DNA. There are 16 residues in the CDR3. From germline, CDR1 is SGHRS and CDR2 YFSETQ. CDR3 amino acids: CASSSLAGVNHNEQFF. The full variable domain, completed using reference TRBV5-1 and TRBJ2-1, is KAGVTQTPRYLIKTRGQQVTLSCSPISGHRSVSWYQQTPGQGLQFLFEYFSETQRNKGNFPGRFSGRQFSNSRSEMNVSTLELGDSALYLCASSSLAGVNHNEQFFGPGTRLTVL.

The chain recombines TRBV6-5 with TRBJ2-7; no DNA is available, so the TRBD1 call from TCRdb remains unchecked. The germline CDR1 and CDR2 sequences are MNHEY and SVGAGI. The CDR3 is made up of 12 amino acids. CDR3 loop: CASSRYTDEQYF.

This sequence joins TRBV4-2 and TRBJ1-4; TCRdb selects TRBD1, and the lack of DNA leaves this call unchecked. The CDR3 spans 15 residues. Germline loops: CDR1 LGHNA, CDR2 YNFKEQ. The CDR3: CASSQERQINEKLFF.